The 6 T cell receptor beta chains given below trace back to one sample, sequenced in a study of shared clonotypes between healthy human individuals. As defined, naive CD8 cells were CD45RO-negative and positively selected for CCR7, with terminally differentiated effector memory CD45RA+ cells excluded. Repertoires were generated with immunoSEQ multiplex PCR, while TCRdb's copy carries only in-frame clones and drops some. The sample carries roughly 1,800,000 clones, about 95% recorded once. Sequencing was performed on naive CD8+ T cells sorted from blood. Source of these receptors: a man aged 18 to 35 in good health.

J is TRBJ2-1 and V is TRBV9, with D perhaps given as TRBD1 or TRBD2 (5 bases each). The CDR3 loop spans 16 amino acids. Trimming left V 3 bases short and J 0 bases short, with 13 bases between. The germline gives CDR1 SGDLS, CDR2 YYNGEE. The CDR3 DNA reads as TGTGCCAGCAGCGCTTCCGGGACCGTCTCCTACAATGAGCAGTTCTTC. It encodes CASSASGTVSYNEQFF.

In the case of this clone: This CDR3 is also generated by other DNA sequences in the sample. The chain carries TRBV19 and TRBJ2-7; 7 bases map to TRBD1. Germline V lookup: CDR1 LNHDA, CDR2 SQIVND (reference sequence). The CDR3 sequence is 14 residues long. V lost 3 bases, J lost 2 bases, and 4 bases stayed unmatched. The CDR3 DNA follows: TGTGCCAGTAGTATCGGGGACAGAACCTACGAGCAGTACTTC. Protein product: CASSIGDRTYEQYF.

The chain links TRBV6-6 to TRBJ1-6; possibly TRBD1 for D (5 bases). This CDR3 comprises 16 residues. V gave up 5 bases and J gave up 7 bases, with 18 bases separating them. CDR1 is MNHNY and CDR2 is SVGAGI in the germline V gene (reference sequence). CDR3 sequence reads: CASSQSGLVGNSPLHF. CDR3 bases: TGTGCCAGCAGTCAATCAGGGTTAGTGGGAAATTCACCCCTCCACTTT.

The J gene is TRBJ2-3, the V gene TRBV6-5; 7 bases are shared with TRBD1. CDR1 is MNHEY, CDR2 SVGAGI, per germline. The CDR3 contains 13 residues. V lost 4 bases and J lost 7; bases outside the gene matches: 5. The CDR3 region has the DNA TGTGCCAGCAGTTTGACAGGGAAAAATACGCAGTATTTT. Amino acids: CASSLTGKNTQYF.

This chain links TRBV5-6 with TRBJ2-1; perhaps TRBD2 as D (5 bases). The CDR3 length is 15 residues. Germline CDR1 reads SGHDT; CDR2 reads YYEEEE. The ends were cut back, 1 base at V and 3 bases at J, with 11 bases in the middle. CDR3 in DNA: TGTGCCAGCAGCTTGAGGCGGGCCCACTACAATGAGCAGTTCTTC. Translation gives CASSLRRAHYNEQFF.

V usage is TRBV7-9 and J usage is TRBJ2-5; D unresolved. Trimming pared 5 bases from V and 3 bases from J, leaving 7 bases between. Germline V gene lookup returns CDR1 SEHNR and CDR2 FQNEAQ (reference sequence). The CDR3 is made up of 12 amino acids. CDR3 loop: CASSLMKETQYF. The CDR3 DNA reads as TGTGCCAGCAGCCTCATGAAAGAGACCCAGTACTTC.